The T cell receptor (beta chain) under discussion was sequenced for a study of post-analysis software for immune sequencing data. Across the whole study: In terms of disease course, relapsing-remitting, secondary progressive and progressive-relapsing multiple sclerosis were included. Findings and caveats of the study: Controls had lower frequencies than patients of roughly five TRBV segments, which included TRBV5-6, TRBV5-1 and TRBV20-1. Multiple sclerosis was associated with a significant reduction in normalized Chao1 diversity relative to controls. Samples made in the same batch grouped tightly together by F measure.

A word on this clonotype: What it recognizes is unknown.

Unique molecular identifiers were carried by the TCR beta cDNA libraries. A population of about 1 to 11 million T cells gave rise to about half a million cDNA molecules. TCRdb reanalysed the PCR reads using MiXCR and keeps one entry per CDR3 protein. The sample holds fewer than 550,000 distinct CDR3 sequences, around 36% seen once. V was cut by 3 bases and J by 5 bases, with 13 bases left in between. There are 13 residues in the CDR3. Germline V gene data show CDR1 as SQVTM and CDR2 as ANQGSEA. This receptor was taken from a girl aged 2-17 years with multiple sclerosis. The rearrangement joins TRBV29-1 to TRBJ1-2; D is possibly TRBD1 (5 bases). Sequenced input: blood. CDR3 DNA sequence: TGCAGCGTTGAGAGGGCAGGGAAGTATGGCTACACCTTC. The encoded protein is CSVERAGKYGYTF.